These 4 T cell receptor beta chains were all obtained from the same sample, sequenced in a study of graft-versus-host responses after intestinal transplantation. Using immunoSEQ multiplex PCR, the repertoire was profiled, and TCRdb retains in-frame clones only, with some absent. The table records 15,000 to 20,000 clones, around two fifths of them present only once. Responders (around 200,000, CFSE-labeled) were co-plated with around 200,000 irradiated, violet-dye-labeled stimulators. The starting material was alloreactive CD8+ T cells from a mixed lymphocyte reaction culture, obtained before intestinal transplant. Stated subset: CFSE-low proliferating T cells sorted from approximately 6-day pre-transplant mixed lymphocyte reaction (GvH or HvG direction). The receptors were sampled from a human patient who received an intestinal transplant.

This clone was counted at least ten times. Other DNA sequences in the same sample also yield this CDR3. Here the CDR3 DNA reads TGCGCCAGCAGCTTGGTGACGGGACGGGGGGACACTGAAGCTTTCTTT. Amino acid sequence: CASSLVTGRGDTEAFF. The J gene is TRBJ1-1, the V gene TRBV5-1; weak D call: TRBD1 (5 bases). CDR1 and CDR2 from the germline V gene are SGHRS and YFSETQ. Trimming removed 0 bases at V and 3 bases at J, with 15 bases between. The CDR3 loop spans 16 amino acids.

The chain employs TRBV21-1 and TRBJ1-3. TRBV21-1 counts as a pseudogene. The CDR3 runs 17 residues. CDR3 region: CASSRRVATTARNTIYF. The CDR3 nucleotides are TGTGCCAGCAGCCGCCGCGTAGCTACAACCGCACGAAACACCATATATTTT.

The chain is built from TRBV25-1 and TRBJ2-1; 7 positions agree with TRBD2. J lost 5 bases, V lost 3 bases, and 4 bases had no gene match. From germline, CDR1 is MGHDK and CDR2 SYGVNS. The CDR3 runs to 14 residues. The CDR3 reads CASSDPGLNNEQFF. CDR3 nucleotides: TGTGCCAGCAGTGATCCGGGACTAAACAATGAGCAGTTCTTC.

This clone is labeled as medium-sized. The rearrangement joins TRBV6-4 to TRBJ1-1; 7 nucleotides line up with TRBD1. Germline loops: CDR1 MRHNA, CDR2 SNTAGT. Trimming cost V 7 bases and J 2 bases; bases outside gene matches: 10. The CDR3 extends over 15 amino acids. The CDR3 DNA reads TGTGCCAGCATGCCCCTGACAGGGAACAACACTGAAGCTTTCTTT. It yields the protein CASMPLTGNNTEAFF.